The present T cell receptor (beta chain) was sequenced within a study of early T cells in non-severe SARS-CoV-2 infection. Study information: Sequencing of bulk RNA from unsorted whole blood was done, without chain pairing. Study results and limitations: VDJdb-based annotation leaned toward anti-spike CD8 responses and missed private and CD4 specificities.

Unique molecular identifiers were added to individual cDNA molecules. TCRdb reprocessed the 5' RACE reads via MiXCR and lists one record per CDR3 protein. The table shows 65,000 to 75,000 distinct CDR3 sequences, with about 9.9% occurring only once. This clonotype was seen at least ten times. Its target is not known. V was clipped by 1 base and J by 6 bases, with 13 bases between them. The germline CDR1 and CDR2 sequences are SGHRS and YFSETQ. This CDR3 has 14 amino acids. The material sequenced was whole blood. This receptor was obtained from an adult who was a healthcare worker with PCR-confirmed SARS-CoV-2 infection or an uninfected control (not recorded which). This chain connects TRBV5-1 to TRBJ1-1, with D hard to call. CDR3 protein: CASSLRSPHAEAFF. CDR3 nucleotide sequence: TGCGCCAGCAGCTTGAGGTCACCTCACGCTGAAGCTTTCTTT.